The 19 T cell receptor beta chains in this list originate from one sample, sequenced in a study of tissue T cells after allogeneic stem cell transplantation. Profiled with immunoSEQ multiplex PCR; TCRdb holds only in-frame clones, not every one. The sample includes under 7,000 clones, nearly 70% of them seen just once. The sequenced sample was tissue from the rectum, obtained at autopsy. These receptors were obtained from a woman aged 18-55 years with breast cancer.

This chain joins TRBV27 and TRBJ1-2, with 7 bases matching TRBD1. V lost 6 bases and J lost 3; bases outside the gene matches: 10. Germline-derived CDR1 and CDR2 are MNHEY and SMNVEV (reference sequence). The CDR3 consists of 15 residues. As DNA, the CDR3 is TGTGCCAGCAGCCCCGGGACAGCTCCTTACTATGGCTACACCTTC. It codes for CASSPGTAPYYGYTF.

This chain's CDR3 is CASSYRNGNQPQHF. The DNA of the CDR3 is TGTGCCAGCAGTTACAGGAATGGCAATCAGCCCCAGCATTTT. The chain recombines TRBV6-6 with TRBJ1-5, with D hard to call. The germline V and J ends were trimmed by 2 bases and 2 bases, with 7 bases remaining between them. CDR1 is MNHNY, CDR2 SVGAGI, per germline (reference sequence). There are 14 residues in the CDR3.

CDR3 nucleotides: TGCGCCAGCAGCCAAGACGGGGCGGCAGACTGTAGCAATCAGCCCCAGCATTTT. It specifies CASSQDGAADCSNQPQHF. The V and J genes are TRBV4-3 and TRBJ1-5; tentatively, D is TRBD1 (5 bases). This CDR3 contains 18 residues. Germline CDR1 reads LGHNA; CDR2 reads YSLEER. The ends were cut back, 0 bases at V and 0 bases at J, with 15 bases in the middle.

This sequence joins TRBV7-2 and TRBJ2-2, with 9 bases that match TRBD1. The CDR3 has 16 residues. The V segment lost 5 bases and the J segment 6 bases; nucleotides outside the gene matches: 10. Germline-derived CDR1 and CDR2 are SGHTA and FQGNSA. Written as DNA, the CDR3 is TGTGCCAGCAGCGTAACAGGGGGCATCGGGGCCGGGGAGCTGTTTTTT. This codes for CASSVTGGIGAGELFF.

By proportion, this clone is large. This chain connects TRBV4-3 to TRBJ2-7; D may be TRBD2 (6 bases). Trimming left V 0 bases short and J 3 bases short, with 15 bases between. There are 16 residues in the CDR3. Per germline, CDR1 LGHNA and CDR2 YSLEER. CDR3 coding DNA: TGCGCCAGCAGCCAAGAGGGGGTGGGAGGTTTCTACGAGCAGTACTTC. It is translated as CASSQEGVGGFYEQYF.

The chain couples TRBV5-8 to TRBJ1-2; unclear D gene. V lost 4 bases and J 8 bases, leaving 12 bases between the germline ends. Germline V gives CDR1 SGHTS, CDR2 YDEGEE. The CDR3 contains 12 residues. CDR3 amino acids: CASSPDQWGYTF. The DNA for the CDR3 is TGTGCCAGCAGCCCCGACCAGTGGGGCTACACCTTC.

The chain recombines TRBV7-9 with TRBJ1-2, with D possibly TRBD1 on 5 matching bases. Trimming left V 4 bases short and J 7 bases short, with 19 bases between. The germline V gene has CDR1 SEHNR and CDR2 FQNEAQ (reference sequence). The CDR3 runs to 15 residues. CDR3 bases: TGTGCCAGCAGCTCCTATGGGCCGGGGGGGAGTGGCTACACCTTC. Translated, it gives CASSSYGPGGSGYTF. The variable domain in full, with the rest retrieved from reference TRBV7-9 and TRBJ1-2, is DTGVSQNPRHKITKRGQNVTFRCDPISEHNRLYWYRQTLGQGPEFLTYFQNEAQLEKSRLLSDRFSAERPKGSFSTLEIQRTEQGDSAMYLCASSSYGPGGSGYTFGSGTRLTVV.

The chain employs TRBV7-2 and TRBJ1-2, with unresolved D. Trimming took 2 bases from V and 0 from J, leaving 10 bases between them. Germline lookup yields CDR1 SGHTA and CDR2 FQGNSA. The CDR3 runs 15 residues. CDR3: CASSLPSRANYGYTF. The CDR3 DNA reads as TGTGCCAGCAGCTTACCCAGCCGGGCTAACTATGGCTACACCTTC.

This chain uses TRBV4-3 with TRBJ1-1, with D possibly matching TRBD1 (5 bases). CDR3 length equals 13 residues. The ends were cut back, 0 bases at V and 10 bases at J, with 12 bases in the middle. Germline V gene sequence: CDR1 LGHNA, CDR2 YSLEER. In nucleotides, the CDR3 is TGCGCCAGCAGCCAAGATGGTGAAAGGGGAGCTTTCTTT. It encodes CASSQDGERGAFF.

The chain has TRBV6-1 and TRBJ2-4, with unresolved D. The CDR3 totals 13 residues. V dropped 0 bases and J dropped 5 bases, with 5 bases sitting between them. Germline CDR1 MNHNS, CDR2 SASEGT. Here the CDR3 DNA reads TGTGCCAGCAGTGAAGCGCTTGAAAACATTCAGTACTTC. Its translation is CASSEALENIQYF.

This chain joins TRBV4-2 and TRBJ2-7, with TRBD2 matching 8 bases. Germline values: CDR1 LGHNA, CDR2 YNFKEQ. V shed 0 bases, J shed 4 bases, and the junction held 8 bases outside the gene matches. The CDR3 is 16 amino acids. Here the CDR3 reads CASSQDSLAELYEQYF. The CDR3 nucleotides read TGTGCCAGCAGCCAAGATTCACTAGCGGAATTGTACGAGCAGTACTTC.

The CDR3 loop reads CASSPSGEDNEQFF. CDR3 DNA: TGTGCCAGCAGCCCTAGCGGGGAGGACAATGAGCAGTTCTTC. The chain uses TRBV4-2 and TRBJ2-1, with 9 bases identical to TRBD2. Trimming took 4 bases from V and 5 from J; bases not matched to a gene: 3. Germline values: CDR1 LGHNA, CDR2 YNFKEQ. The length of the CDR3 is 14 residues.

In this sample, this clone turned up a few times. The chain's CDR3 is CASSLLHIEQFF. The CDR3 nucleotides read TGTGCCAGCAGCTTATTACACATTGAGCAGTTCTTC. This chain connects TRBV7-9 to TRBJ2-1; D ambiguous. The CDR3 runs 12 residues. The V gene lost 2 bases and the J gene lost 9 bases, with 8 bases spanning the gap. Germline CDR1 and CDR2: SEHNR and FQNEAQ (reference sequence).

CDR3 in DNA: TGTGCCAGCAGTTTTCCCCAGCATTTT. Translating gives CASSFPQHF. V is TRBV28 and J is TRBJ1-5; no clear D. Trimming pared 3 bases from V and 10 bases from J, leaving 1 base between. CDR1 is MDHEN, CDR2 SYDVKM, per germline. This CDR3 contains 9 residues.

As regards this clone: At one of its ends the junction is not consistent with the germline gene, which may arise from a read error. The chain links TRBV4-1 to TRBJ1-1; 10 positions agree with TRBD1. The CDR3 loop spans 15 amino acids. Per the germline V gene, CDR1 is MGHRA and CDR2 is YSYEKL. DNA for the CDR3: TGCGCCAGCAGCCAACCGGGACAGGGGAACCCTGAAGCTTTCTTT. This encodes CASSQPGQGNPEAFF.

V usage is TRBV11-2 and J usage is TRBJ2-2, with 9 bases that match TRBD2. CDR3 length: 14 residues. The V segment lost 8 bases and the J segment 8 bases; nucleotides outside the gene matches: 9. The germline V gene has CDR1 SGHAT and CDR2 FQNNGV. CDR3 amino acids: CASVSGRGTGELFF. The CDR3 coding sequence is TGTGCCAGCGTTAGCGGGAGAGGAACGGGGGAGCTGTTTTTT.

The table lists this clone with a count of one. This chain links TRBV5-4 with TRBJ1-6; D is ambiguous. In germline, CDR1 is SGHNT, CDR2 YYREEE (reference sequence). V lost 6 bases and J lost 11, with 18 bases in between. This CDR3 has 14 amino acids. CDR3 sequence (DNA): TGTGCCAGCAATAAGGGAGGGATTGGGACACCCCTCCACTTT. Amino acids: CASNKGGIGTPLHF.

V and J are TRBV5-5 and TRBJ2-7; D ambiguous. The CDR3 loop spans 13 amino acids. Germline V gene data show CDR1 as SGHKS and CDR2 as YYEKEE (reference sequence). V lost 4 bases, J lost 2 bases, and 10 bases lay in between. The CDR3 DNA is TGTGCCAGCAGCCCTGTGAGTACCTACGAGCAGTACTTC. It encodes CASSPVSTYEQYF.

The chain has TRBV7-8 and TRBJ2-2; unclear D gene. Trimming shortened V by 5 bases and J by 4 bases, and 8 bases separated the two germline ends. In germline, CDR1 is SGHVS, CDR2 FQNEAQ. The CDR3 has 13 amino acids. CDR3 sequence reads: CASSILGTGELFF. CDR3 bases: TGTGCCAGCAGCATACTTGGCACCGGGGAGCTGTTTTTT.